This record looks at one T cell receptor (beta chain) sequence and its context. Antigen unknown. Sequencing relied on a cDNA template that was reverse transcribed from extracted RNA. Sequencing was performed with immunoSEQ multiplex PCR; in TCRdb, only in-frame clones are kept and a portion is missing. The repertoire holds 100,000 to 150,000 clones, about 59% seen once, with 5.7% in the top ten. Treatment of the sample: oral pan-JAK inhibitor, 5-10 mg twice daily. This entry is derived from a study of CD8+ T cells in alopecia areata. On the study more broadly: It was oral tofacitinib, at 5 to 10 mg twice daily, that treated patients received. Severity in treated patients was scored by percentage of scalp area affected.

Study-wide results and limits: Although TCR sharing was seen in mice, sharing across patients was less clear, possibly for HLA-related reasons. While patients received tofacitinib, many expanded lesional clones remained present in scalp and blood.

This TCR came from a human donor with alopecia areata. Sample: CD4+ T cells sorted from blood, taken at week 4, from a patient treated with tofacitinib.

The CDR3 reads CASNAEAGGTDTQYF. The DNA of the CDR3 is TGTGCCAGCAACGCGGAAGCGGGGGGCACAGATACGCAGTATTTT. This sequence joins TRBV2 and TRBJ2-3; the match to TRBD2 covers 8 bases. The trim removed 7 bases at V and 1 base at J, leaving 7 bases unmatched. The CDR3 is made up of 15 amino acids. Germline CDR1 and CDR2: SNHLY and FYNNEI.